The 26 T cell receptor beta chains reported below all come from one sample, sequenced in a study of T cell repertoires in cytomegalovirus infection (dated by TCRdb to the late 2010s). The listed sequencing device is Illumina HiSeq 1500. Using fastp trimming at Q25 and MiXCR clonotype assembly, TCRdb reanalyzed the public sequencing data and kept in-frame beta chains. When rows share a CDR3 protein, they turn into one entry using the most common DNA and genes. Counted in this sample were some 320,000 distinct CDR3 sequences; 9.5% of them appeared once. Together, the top ten hold about 4.5% of the sample. Sequencing was carried out using PBMCs. These receptors were obtained from a human donor in good health (CMV status not recorded). Some clones in this sample may be carry-over from other donors' samples.

The V call is TRBV4-3, the J call TRBJ1-5; no definite D call. V lost 0 bases to trimming and J lost 5 bases, with 8 bases between them. Looked up from germline, CDR1 is LGHNA and CDR2 is YSLEER. CDR3 size: 14 residues. CDR3 DNA: TGCGCCAGCAGCCAAGATATCGTGGATCAGCCCCAGCATTTT. This gives the protein CASSQDIVDQPQHF.

The genes are TRBV7-9 and TRBJ1-2; D unclear. Trimming removed 4 bases from V and 4 bases from J, with 13 bases in between. CDR1 and CDR2 from the germline V gene are SEHNR and FQNEAQ (reference sequence). The CDR3 runs to 14 residues. The CDR3 DNA follows: TGTGCCAGCAGCTCGGCGCGGGGTCTCTATGGCTACACCTTC. It translates to CASSSARGLYGYTF.

This clonotype appeared many times. The genes are TRBV7-2 and TRBJ2-1; D not certain. Per germline, CDR1 SGHTA and CDR2 FQGNSA. The V and J ends lost 6 bases and 6 bases respectively, with 15 bases between them. The CDR3 runs to 14 residues. CDR3 sequence: CASSLEFKANEQFF. Here the CDR3 DNA reads TGTGCCAGCAGTCTAGAGTTCAAGGCCAATGAGCAGTTCTTC.

This clonotype was seen repeatedly, ten times or more. The chain links TRBV7-2 to TRBJ2-7; 8 bases fit TRBD2. The junction had 15 bases not matched to a gene; V was cut back by 7 bases and J by 4 bases. Germline V gene sequence: CDR1 SGHTA, CDR2 FQGNSA. CDR3 length: 16 residues. CDR3 in amino acids: CASTIGILAVNYEQYF. DNA for the CDR3: TGTGCCAGCACCATAGGGATACTAGCGGTAAATTACGAGCAGTACTTC.

This clonotype was observed at least ten times. The chain has TRBV7-2 and TRBJ2-3, with unresolved D. Germline V gene lookup returns CDR1 SGHTA and CDR2 FQGNSA. With 4 bases removed from V and 6 bases from J, the gap between germline ends came to 11 bases. This CDR3 region has 13 residues. The DNA of the CDR3 is TGTGCCAGCAGCTACCTGACTTTGGATACGCAGTATTTT. Its protein product is CASSYLTLDTQYF.

Ten or more counts support this clonotype. The gene calls are TRBV15 and TRBJ2-2, with 8 nucleotides matching TRBD1. CDR1 LNHNV and CDR2 YYDKDF come from the germline V gene (reference sequence). The CDR3 length is 17 residues. Unmatched junction bases numbered 11, after V lost 3 bases and J lost 5 bases. In DNA, the CDR3 is TGTGCCACCAGCAGTTACCTCGACAGGGGAGATACCGGGGAGCTGTTTTTT. Its translation is CATSSYLDRGDTGELFF.

There are many counts of this clonotype. The V gene is TRBV7-2, the J gene TRBJ2-2, with TRBD2 identical over 9 bases. Looked up from germline, CDR1 is SGHTA and CDR2 is FQGNSA. The V segment lost 5 bases and the J segment 2 bases; nucleotides outside the gene matches: 9. This CDR3 has 17 amino acids. The CDR3 spells CASSPRGLAGNTGELFF. CDR3 sequence (DNA): TGTGCCAGCAGCCCCCGTGGGCTAGCGGGAAACACCGGGGAGCTGTTTTTT.

This clonotype showed up many times. The genes are TRBV7-2 and TRBJ2-5; 9 bases line up with TRBD1. Germline values: CDR1 SGHTA, CDR2 FQGNSA. With 5 bases clipped from V and 5 bases from J, the junction kept 6 bases outside the gene matches. The CDR3 runs to 14 residues. DNA of the CDR3: TGTGCCAGCAGCACGGGGACAGGGTGGGAGACCCAGTACTTC. Translating gives CASSTGTGWETQYF.

This clonotype has at least ten counts. CDR3 amino acids: CASSFARGAYEQYF. The CDR3 bases are TGTGCCAGCAGTTTTGCACGGGGGGCTTACGAGCAGTACTTC. The chain links TRBV12-3 or TRBV12-4 to TRBJ2-7, with D perhaps matching TRBD2 (7 bases). The CDR3 is 14 amino acids. The germline V and J ends were trimmed by 3 bases and 4 bases, with 13 bases remaining between them.

This clonotype appeared many times. J is TRBJ2-5 and V is TRBV7-2; TRBD2 matches 12 bases. From germline, CDR1 is SGHTA and CDR2 FQGNSA. The CDR3 contains 16 residues. Trimming cost V 5 bases and J 1 base; bases outside gene matches: 5. CDR3 protein: CASSLGLAGPQETQYF. Written as DNA, the CDR3 is TGTGCCAGCAGCCTGGGACTAGCGGGCCCCCAAGAGACCCAGTACTTC.

The table lists this clonotype with a few counts. The chain recombines TRBV5-4 with TRBJ2-3, with a possible D match to TRBD2 (6 bases). The germline V gene encodes CDR1 SGHNT and CDR2 YYREEE (reference sequence). The ends were cut back, 3 bases at V and 5 bases at J, with 10 bases in the middle. This CDR3 comprises 13 residues. The CDR3 here is CASSSGGRDTQYF. CDR3 nucleotide sequence: TGTGCCAGCAGCTCCGGGGGACGAGATACGCAGTATTTT.

This clonotype came up a few times. J is TRBJ2-3 and V is TRBV9, with 7 bases that match TRBD1. Per the germline V gene, CDR1 is SGDLS and CDR2 is YYNGEE. The V segment lost 8 bases and the J segment 5 bases; nucleotides outside the gene matches: 11. CDR3 length: 14 residues. In nucleotides, the CDR3 is TGTGCCAGTGGGTTAACAGGGGCTGAAGATACGCAGTATTTT. Translating it yields CASGLTGAEDTQYF.

Ten or more counts support this clonotype. The chain is built from TRBV7-6 and TRBJ1-2, with TRBD1 identical over 7 bases. The length of the CDR3 is 15 residues. CDR1 and CDR2 (germline): SGHVS, FNYEAQ. The J segment lost 6 bases and the V segment lost 3 bases, leaving 10 bases of the junction unmatched. CDR3 region: CASSFFAGGVNGYTF. In nucleotides, the CDR3 is TGTGCCAGCAGCTTCTTTGCAGGGGGGGTAAATGGCTACACCTTC.

This clonotype appeared a few times. V is TRBV7-9 and J is TRBJ2-1, with TRBD1 matching 8 bases. CDR1 is SEHNR, CDR2 FQNEAQ, per germline (reference sequence). This CDR3 region has 15 residues. Trimming at V came to 3 bases and at J to 5 bases, leaving 6 bases not matched to a gene. The CDR3 region is CASSFPTGGNNEQFF. CDR3 nucleotide sequence: TGTGCCAGCAGCTTTCCAACAGGGGGAAACAATGAGCAGTTCTTC.

The chain employs TRBV27 and TRBJ2-5; TRBD2 matches 7 bases. The CDR3 length is 14 residues. After removal of 0 bases from V and 5 bases from J, the junction contained 3 bases not matched to a gene. Germline-derived CDR1 and CDR2 are MNHEY and SMNVEV (reference sequence). The CDR3 protein is CASSLSWGGETQYF. In DNA form, the CDR3 reads TGTGCCAGCAGTTTATCATGGGGAGGGGAGACCCAGTACTTC.

This clonotype was seen many times. This chain links TRBV5-6 with TRBJ2-7; 8 bases line up with TRBD1. Unmatched junction bases numbered 6, after V lost 2 bases and J lost 2 bases. Germline V CDR1 and CDR2: SGHDT, YYEEEE. This CDR3 is built from 15 residues. The CDR3 DNA reads as TGTGCCAGCAGCTTCGGACAGGGCCTAACCTACGAGCAGTACTTC. Its translation: CASSFGQGLTYEQYF. The whole variable domain, remainder taken from reference TRBV5-6 and TRBJ2-7, is DAGVTQSPTHLIKTRGQQVTLRCSPKSGHDTVSWYQQALGQGPQFIFQYYEEEERQRGNFPDRFSGHQFPNYSSELNVNALLLGDSALYLCASSFGQGLTYEQYFGPGTRLTVT.

This clonotype appeared a few times. The chain carries TRBV24-1 and TRBJ2-7; 7 nucleotides align to TRBD1. The CDR3 length is 16 residues. Germline values: CDR1 KGHDR, CDR2 SFDVKD. With V trimmed by 10 bases and J by 3 bases, 17 bases remained unmatched. The CDR3 is CATGGTAKIRLYEQYF. In DNA form, the CDR3 reads TGTGCCACAGGTGGGACAGCGAAAATACGCCTCTACGAGCAGTACTTC.

This clonotype was detected a few times. The V and J genes are TRBV12-3 or TRBV12-4 and TRBJ2-7, with TRBD1 as a possible D gene (6 bases). The CDR3 runs 13 residues. Trimming removed 3 bases at V and 2 bases at J, with 8 bases between. The CDR3 region has the DNA TGTGCCAGCAGTTTGGACAGCACCTACGAGCAGTACTTC. Translation: CASSLDSTYEQYF.

Ten or more counts support this clonotype. The gene calls are TRBV7-2 and TRBJ2-1; no definite D call. Per germline, CDR1 SGHTA and CDR2 FQGNSA. The ends were cut back, 1 base at V and 9 bases at J, with 13 bases in the middle. CDR3 size: 14 residues. The CDR3 here is CASSLGPSYGEQFF. In nucleotides, the CDR3 is TGTGCCAGCAGCTTAGGCCCTTCCTACGGTGAGCAGTTCTTC.

The V call is TRBV12-3 or TRBV12-4, the J call TRBJ2-1, with TRBD1 as a possible D gene (8 bases). Trimming took 6 bases from V and 9 from J, leaving 15 bases between them. The CDR3 has 13 residues. CDR3 nucleotide sequence: TGTGCCAGCAGACAGACAGGGGAGGGTGAGCAGTTCTTC. Translated, it gives CASRQTGEGEQFF.

By its share, this clonotype is medium-sized. The gene calls are TRBV7-2 and TRBJ2-7, with 11 nucleotides matching TRBD1. This CDR3 comprises 15 residues. V lost 3 bases and J lost 5; bases outside the gene matches: 6. Germline CDR1 is SGHTA and CDR2 is FQGNSA. CDR3 sequence reads: CASSFRDRGFDEQYF. In DNA, the CDR3 is TGTGCCAGCAGCTTCCGGGACAGGGGGTTCGACGAGCAGTACTTC.

This clonotype was found many times. As DNA, the CDR3 is TGTGCCAGCAGTGGGAAAATCGAGGGCACAGATACGCAGTATTTT. Translated: CASSGKIEGTDTQYF. The chain uses TRBV2 and TRBJ2-3; D uncertain. The CDR3 loop spans 15 amino acids. Trimming removed 4 bases at V and 1 base at J, with 12 bases between. In germline, CDR1 is SNHLY, CDR2 FYNNEI.

This clonotype was picked up many times. The chain employs TRBV7-9 and TRBJ1-6; D remains unclear. Trimming left V 3 bases short and J 3 bases short, with 18 bases between. Germline lookup yields CDR1 SEHNR and CDR2 FQNEAQ (reference sequence). The CDR3 is made up of 18 amino acids. DNA of the CDR3: TGTGCCAGCAGCTTGAGTGGAGGGATCGAACTCTATAATTCACCCCTCCACTTT. Translated: CASSLSGGIELYNSPLHF.

This chain uses TRBV3-1 with TRBJ2-7, with D possibly TRBD1 on 6 matching bases. The CDR3 has 15 residues. Germline CDR1 and CDR2: LGHDT and YNNKEL (reference sequence). V was shortened by 0 bases and J by 8 bases, with 17 bases between the two germline ends. This CDR3 is CASSQELVFRGQQYF. Here the CDR3 DNA reads TGTGCCAGCAGCCAAGAGTTAGTTTTCAGGGGACAGCAGTACTTC.

The sample holds many counts of this clonotype. The genes are TRBV4-3 and TRBJ2-1, with D uncertain. The CDR3 has 12 amino acids. CDR1 and CDR2 (germline): LGHNA, YSLEER. V lost 5 bases and J 6 bases, leaving 8 bases between the germline ends. This chain's CDR3 is CASSSVSNEQFF. The CDR3 DNA sequence: TGCGCCAGCAGCTCGGTTTCCAATGAGCAGTTCTTC.

This clonotype was counted at least ten times. The chain uses TRBV14 and TRBJ1-1, with TRBD1 matching 11 bases. This CDR3 has 15 residues. Germline values: CDR1 SGHDN, CDR2 FVKESK. Losses at the gene ends were 2 bases for V and 4 bases for J; bases not matched to a gene: 3. The CDR3: CASSQRTGGVTEAFF. CDR3 sequence (DNA): TGTGCCAGCAGCCAACGGACAGGGGGCGTCACTGAAGCTTTCTTT.